The rows below give T cell receptor beta chains drawn from one sample of a study of T cells in tuberculosis. Only in-frame clones appear in the TCRdb table, and some are missing; sequencing was by immunoSEQ multiplex PCR. Of fewer than 35,000 clones listed, approximately 94% are singletons. The sequenced sample was PBMCs. These receptors were taken from a donor aged 10-35 years with latent tuberculosis or without tuberculosis infection. The CDR3 runs from the conserved cysteine through the conserved F or W. D genes are given only for firm matches. Clone size appears in some rows only: once, few, many, or a class for an expanded clone.

J gene: TRBJ2-2; D gene: .; V gene: TRBV6-6; clone size: .; CDR3 DNA: TGTGCCAGTGTCGCGGTCACCGGGGAGCTGTTTTTT; CDR3 protein: CASVAVTGELFF
J gene: TRBJ1-1; D gene: .; V gene: TRBV6-5; clone size: few; CDR3 DNA: TGTGCCAGCAGTACTGGGGCAGGCAACACTGAAGCTTTCTTT; CDR3 protein: CASSTGAGNTEAFF
J gene: TRBJ2-1; D gene: TRBD2; V gene: TRBV27; clone size: .; CDR3 DNA: TGTGCCAGCAGGGCGGCGGGAGTGGATGAGCAGTTCTTC; CDR3 protein: CASRAAGVDEQFF
J gene: TRBJ1-2; D gene: .; V gene: TRBV29-1; clone size: few; CDR3 DNA: TGCAGCGTCGGACTCGGGGTCGCGGGCTACACCTTC; CDR3 protein: CSVGLGVAGYTF
J gene: TRBJ2-1; D gene: .; V gene: TRBV4-3; clone size: .; CDR3 DNA: TGCGCCAGCAGCCCCCAGACTAGGAAGTGGTACAATGAGCAGTTCTTC; CDR3 protein: CASSPQTRKWYNEQFF
J gene: TRBJ2-7; D gene: .; V gene: TRBV18; clone size: .; CDR3 DNA: TGTGCCAGCTCACTATCATCCGGGGTTGGTTCCGCCGAGCAGTACTTC; CDR3 protein: CASSLSSGVGSAEQYF
J gene: TRBJ2-1; D gene: .; V gene: TRBV7-9; clone size: .; CDR3 DNA: TGTGCCAGCAGCTCCACGAATTCGCGGGCTGGGGATGAGCAGTTCTTC; CDR3 protein: CASSSTNSRAGDEQFF
J gene: TRBJ2-5; D gene: TRBD1; V gene: TRBV18; clone size: .; CDR3 DNA: TGTGCCTCCTCTGGGGACAGGGGGAACCTTGGGACCCAGTACTTC; CDR3 protein: CASSGDRGNLGTQYF
J gene: TRBJ1-4; D gene: .; V gene: TRBV25-1; clone size: .; CDR3 DNA: TGTGCCAGCAGCCCACGGGGGGCATCTAATGAAAAACTGTTTTTT; CDR3 protein: CASSPRGASNEKLFF
J gene: TRBJ2-1; D gene: .; V gene: TRBV15; clone size: .; CDR3 DNA: TGTGCCACCAGCAGAGTGGTCCGAATGGCCTCCTACAATGAGCAGTTCTTC; CDR3 protein: CATSRVVRMASYNEQFF
J gene: TRBJ2-7; D gene: TRBD1; V gene: TRBV6-6; clone size: .; CDR3 DNA: TGTGCCAGCACAGGGGGCATCTGGTACGAGCAGTACTTC; CDR3 protein: CASTGGIWYEQYF
J gene: TRBJ2-2; D gene: .; V gene: TRBV19; clone size: .; CDR3 DNA: TGTGCCAGTAGTTTAGGGGCTAACACCGGGGAGCTGTTTTTT; CDR3 protein: CASSLGANTGELFF
J gene: TRBJ2-3; D gene: .; V gene: TRBV2; clone size: .; CDR3 DNA: TGTGCCAGCACAGGGGACACAGATACGCAGTATTTT; CDR3 protein: CASTGDTDTQYF
J gene: TRBJ1-2; D gene: TRBD1; V gene: TRBV14; clone size: .; CDR3 DNA: TGTGCCAGCAGCAAGCAACACAGGGGAATCCCCTATGGCTACACCTTC; CDR3 protein: CASSKQHRGIPYGYTF
J gene: TRBJ2-3; D gene: .; V gene: TRBV9; clone size: .; CDR3 DNA: TGTGCCAGCAGCCCCGGGACTGCGCCTAGGGATACGCAGTATTTT; CDR3 protein: CASSPGTAPRDTQYF
J gene: TRBJ2-1; D gene: .; V gene: TRBV28; clone size: .; CDR3 DNA: TGTGCCAGCAGTTTATACGAGTTCGATGAGCAGTTCTTC; CDR3 protein: CASSLYEFDEQFF
J gene: TRBJ2-1; D gene: .; V gene: TRBV2; clone size: once; CDR3 DNA: TGTGCCAGCAATCGAGATAAGTCCTACAATGAGCAGTTCTTC; CDR3 protein: CASNRDKSYNEQFF
J gene: TRBJ1-1; D gene: .; V gene: TRBV18; clone size: few; CDR3 DNA: TGTGCCAGCTCCCGACAATGGCCATATGAAGCTTTCTTT; CDR3 protein: CASSRQWPYEAFF
J gene: TRBJ2-7; D gene: TRBD1; V gene: TRBV5-1; clone size: .; CDR3 DNA: TGCGCCAGCAGCTTGGGTGGGACAGGGACCGACGAGCAGTACTTC; CDR3 protein: CASSLGGTGTDEQYF
J gene: TRBJ2-7; D gene: .; V gene: TRBV2; clone size: .; CDR3 DNA: TGTGCCAGCAGTGAATTAGGTAGCAGGCGGGGCGAGCAGTACTTC; CDR3 protein: CASSELGSRRGEQYF
J gene: TRBJ2-3; D gene: .; V gene: TRBV15; clone size: .; CDR3 DNA: TGTGCCACCAGCAGAGATCGGGGGGCGGTTACAGATACGCAGTATTTT; CDR3 protein: CATSRDRGAVTDTQYF
J gene: TRBJ2-2; D gene: .; V gene: TRBV5-4; clone size: .; CDR3 DNA: TGTGCCAGCAGCTTTGGAGCCGGGGGTGGAAACACCGGGGAGCTGTTTTTT; CDR3 protein: CASSFGAGGGNTGELFF
J gene: TRBJ1-1; D gene: TRBD1; V gene: TRBV25-1; clone size: .; CDR3 DNA: TGTGCCAGCAGTGAGTCAAGGACAGGGACCCCTGAAGCTTTCTTT; CDR3 protein: CASSESRTGTPEAFF
J gene: TRBJ2-1; D gene: TRBD2; V gene: TRBV19; clone size: .; CDR3 DNA: TGTGCCAGTAGAGTAGGTAGCGGGGTATACAATGAGCAGTTCTTC; CDR3 protein: CASRVGSGVYNEQFF
J gene: TRBJ1-4; D gene: TRBD1; V gene: TRBV28; clone size: .; CDR3 DNA: TGTGCCACCGAACAGGGGGGTGATGAAAAACTGTTTTTT; CDR3 protein: CATEQGGDEKLFF
J gene: TRBJ2-2; D gene: .; V gene: TRBV9; clone size: .; CDR3 DNA: TGTGCCAGCAGCGCCACGGGTACTGGGGAGCTGTTTTTT; CDR3 protein: CASSATGTGELFF
J gene: TRBJ2-1; D gene: .; V gene: TRBV4-1; clone size: .; CDR3 DNA: TGCGCCAGCAGCCAAGATAGATGGACTAAGGGGCAGAATGAGCAGTTCTTC; CDR3 protein: CASSQDRWTKGQNEQFF
J gene: TRBJ1-5; D gene: TRBD1; V gene: TRBV6-6; clone size: .; CDR3 DNA: TGTGCCAGCAGCGACCCGGACAGGACCAATCAGCCCCAGCATTTT; CDR3 protein: CASSDPDRTNQPQHF
J gene: TRBJ2-7; D gene: TRBD2; V gene: TRBV27; clone size: .; CDR3 DNA: TGTGCCAGCAGTTCCGGGACTACCTACGAGCAGTACTTC; CDR3 protein: CASSSGTTYEQYF
J gene: TRBJ2-3; D gene: .; V gene: TRBV5-4; clone size: .; CDR3 DNA: TGTGCCAGCAGCTTTCCGAGAACTAGCACAGATACGCAGTATTTT; CDR3 protein: CASSFPRTSTDTQYF
J gene: TRBJ1-4; D gene: TRBD1; V gene: TRBV19; clone size: .; CDR3 DNA: TGTGCCAGTTCGACACCTCCGGGACAGGATTCTGGTAATGAAAAACTGTTTTTT; CDR3 protein: CASSTPPGQDSGNEKLFF
J gene: TRBJ2-7; D gene: TRBD2; V gene: TRBV9; clone size: .; CDR3 DNA: TGTGCCAGCAGCGTAGGTGTTACTAGCGGCTACGAGCAGTACTTC; CDR3 protein: CASSVGVTSGYEQYF
J gene: TRBJ1-4; D gene: .; V gene: TRBV4-2; clone size: .; CDR3 DNA: TGTGCCAGCAGCCAAGTAAATGAAAAACTGTTTTTT; CDR3 protein: CASSQVNEKLFF
J gene: TRBJ2-7; D gene: .; V gene: TRBV4-3; clone size: .; CDR3 DNA: TGCGCCAGCAGCCAAGAAACAGAGTCCTACGAGCAGTACTTC; CDR3 protein: CASSQETESYEQYF
J gene: TRBJ1-5; D gene: .; V gene: TRBV19; clone size: .; CDR3 DNA: TGTGCCAGTAAGGACAGAGTTTATAGCAATCAGCCCCAGCATTTT; CDR3 protein: CASKDRVYSNQPQHF
J gene: TRBJ2-7; D gene: TRBD2; V gene: TRBV10-2; clone size: .; CDR3 DNA: TGCGCCAGCAGACTAACCGGGACTAGCGGCTACGAGCAGTACTTC; CDR3 protein: CASRLTGTSGYEQYF
J gene: TRBJ1-2; D gene: .; V gene: TRBV29-1; clone size: .; CDR3 DNA: TGCAGCGTTGCCGTTGAAGCTGGTGGCTACACCTTC; CDR3 protein: CSVAVEAGGYTF
J gene: TRBJ2-3; D gene: .; V gene: TRBV7-2; clone size: .; CDR3 DNA: TGTGCCAGCAGCCACACAGATACGCAGTATTTT; CDR3 protein: CASSHTDTQYF
J gene: TRBJ1-1; D gene: .; V gene: TRBV30; clone size: .; CDR3 DNA: TGTGCCTGGAGTGTACCCGACGCAGCGACTGAAGCTTTCTTT; CDR3 protein: CAWSVPDAATEAFF
J gene: TRBJ2-1; D gene: .; V gene: TRBV6-4; clone size: .; CDR3 DNA: TGTGCCAGCAGTGACTGGGGGACTGATCACTACAATGAGCAGTTCTTC; CDR3 protein: CASSDWGTDHYNEQFF
J gene: TRBJ2-7; D gene: .; V gene: TRBV5-1; clone size: .; CDR3 DNA: TGCGCCAGCAGCTTGGCCAACGAGCAGTACTTC; CDR3 protein: CASSLANEQYF
J gene: TRBJ2-3; D gene: TRBD2; V gene: TRBV28; clone size: .; CDR3 DNA: TGTGCCAGCAGTTTATCTCGGACTAGCGGGAGAGCAGATACGCAGTATTTT; CDR3 protein: CASSLSRTSGRADTQYF
J gene: TRBJ2-1; D gene: .; V gene: TRBV7-9; clone size: .; CDR3 DNA: TGTGCCAGCAGTCTTTCTATCTCTACCGGGACTCTCTCCCACAATGAGCAGTTCTTC; CDR3 protein: CASSLSISTGTLSHNEQFF
J gene: TRBJ2-7; D gene: TRBD2; V gene: TRBV7-9; clone size: .; CDR3 DNA: TGTGCCAGCAGCTTAGCCGTTTCTAGCGGCGAGCAGTACTTC; CDR3 protein: CASSLAVSSGEQYF
J gene: TRBJ1-2; D gene: .; V gene: TRBV11-2; clone size: .; CDR3 DNA: TGTGCCAGCAGCTCCGGGGGGAAGTTGGGCTACACCTTC; CDR3 protein: CASSSGGKLGYTF
J gene: TRBJ2-7; D gene: TRBD2; V gene: TRBV11-2; clone size: .; CDR3 DNA: TGTGCCAGCAGCTTAACACTAGCGACCTCCTACGAGCAGTACTTC; CDR3 protein: CASSLTLATSYEQYF
J gene: TRBJ2-1; D gene: TRBD2; V gene: TRBV29-1; clone size: .; CDR3 DNA: TGCAGCGTTGAGGGGGTACCGGGACTAGCGGAATACAATGAGCAGTTCTTC; CDR3 protein: CSVEGVPGLAEYNEQFF
J gene: TRBJ2-3; D gene: TRBD2; V gene: TRBV28; clone size: few; CDR3 DNA: TGTGCCAGCAGGACAATAGCGGGGGACCCCACAGATACGCAGTATTTT; CDR3 protein: CASRTIAGDPTDTQYF
J gene: TRBJ1-1; D gene: .; V gene: TRBV5-4; clone size: .; CDR3 DNA: TGTGCCAGCAGCCGACCGACAGGCTTGAACACTGAAGCTTTCTTT; CDR3 protein: CASSRPTGLNTEAFF
J gene: TRBJ1-5; D gene: .; V gene: TRBV7-2; clone size: .; CDR3 DNA: TGTGCCAGCAGCTTAGAACCGGGTCAGCCCCAGCATTTT; CDR3 protein: CASSLEPGQPQHF
J gene: TRBJ2-1; D gene: TRBD2; V gene: TRBV7-2; clone size: once; CDR3 DNA: TGTGCCAGCAGCTTTCAAGCGGGAGGATCCTACAATGAGCAGTTCTTC; CDR3 protein: CASSFQAGGSYNEQFF
J gene: TRBJ2-1; D gene: .; V gene: TRBV9; clone size: .; CDR3 DNA: TGTGCCAGCAGCCCGGGACTTTACTCCTACAATGAGCAGTTCTTC; CDR3 protein: CASSPGLYSYNEQFF
J gene: TRBJ1-1; D gene: .; V gene: TRBV7-2; clone size: .; CDR3 DNA: TGTGCCAGCAGCCCCCTCCAAGCGGTGTTTAGCATGAACACTGAAGCTTTCTTT; CDR3 protein: CASSPLQAVFSMNTEAFF
J gene: TRBJ1-5; D gene: .; V gene: TRBV18; clone size: .; CDR3 DNA: TGTGCCAGCTCACCAAACAGCTATAGCAATCAGCCCCAGCATTTT; CDR3 protein: CASSPNSYSNQPQHF
J gene: TRBJ1-2; D gene: TRBD1; V gene: TRBV14; clone size: .; CDR3 DNA: TGTGCCAGCAGCCAAGAACAGGGGGAGAACTATGGCTACACCTTC; CDR3 protein: CASSQEQGENYGYTF
J gene: TRBJ1-2; D gene: .; V gene: TRBV27; clone size: .; CDR3 DNA: TGTGCCAGCGGTGGCGGGGGCAACTATGGCTACACCTTC; CDR3 protein: CASGGGGNYGYTF
J gene: TRBJ2-3; D gene: TRBD2; V gene: TRBV29-1; clone size: .; CDR3 DNA: TGCAGCGTTTGGGGGACTAGCGGGACTAGCACAGATACGCAGTATTTT; CDR3 protein: CSVWGTSGTSTDTQYF
J gene: TRBJ2-1; D gene: .; V gene: TRBV29-1; clone size: .; CDR3 DNA: TGCAGCGTTGATCCCTCACTAATTAATGAGCAGTTCTTC; CDR3 protein: CSVDPSLINEQFF
J gene: TRBJ2-3; D gene: .; V gene: TRBV5-1; clone size: once; CDR3 DNA: TGCGCCAGCAGCTGGTCAGGGTCTAGCACAGATACGCAGTATTTT; CDR3 protein: CASSWSGSSTDTQYF
J gene: TRBJ2-7; D gene: .; V gene: TRBV28; clone size: .; CDR3 DNA: TGTGCCAGCAGTTTCCAGGGTCCCGAGCAGTACTTC; CDR3 protein: CASSFQGPEQYF